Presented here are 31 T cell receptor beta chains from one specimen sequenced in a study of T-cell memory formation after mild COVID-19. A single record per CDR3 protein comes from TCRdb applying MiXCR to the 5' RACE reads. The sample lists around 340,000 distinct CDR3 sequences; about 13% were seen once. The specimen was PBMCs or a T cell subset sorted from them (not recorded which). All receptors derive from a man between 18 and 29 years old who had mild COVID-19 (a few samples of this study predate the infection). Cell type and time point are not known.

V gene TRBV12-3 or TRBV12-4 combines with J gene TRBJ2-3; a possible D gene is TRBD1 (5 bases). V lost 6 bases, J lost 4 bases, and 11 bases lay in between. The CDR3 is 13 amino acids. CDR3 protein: CASSWTFSDTQYF. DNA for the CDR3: TGTGCCAGCAGCTGGACATTCTCAGATACGCAGTATTTT.

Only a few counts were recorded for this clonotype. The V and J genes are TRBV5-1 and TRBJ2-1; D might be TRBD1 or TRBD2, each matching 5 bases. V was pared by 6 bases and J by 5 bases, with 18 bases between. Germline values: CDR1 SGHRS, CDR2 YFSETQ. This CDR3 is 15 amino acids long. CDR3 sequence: CASIPPGRKNNEQFF. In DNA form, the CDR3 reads TGCGCCAGCATCCCCCCGGGACGGAAAAACAATGAGCAGTTCTTC.

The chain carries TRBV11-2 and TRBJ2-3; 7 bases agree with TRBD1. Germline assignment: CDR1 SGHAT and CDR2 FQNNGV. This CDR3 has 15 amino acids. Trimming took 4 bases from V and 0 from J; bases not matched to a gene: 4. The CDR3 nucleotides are TGTGCCAGCAGCTACGGGACAGCTAGCACAGATACGCAGTATTTT. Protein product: CASSYGTASTDTQYF.

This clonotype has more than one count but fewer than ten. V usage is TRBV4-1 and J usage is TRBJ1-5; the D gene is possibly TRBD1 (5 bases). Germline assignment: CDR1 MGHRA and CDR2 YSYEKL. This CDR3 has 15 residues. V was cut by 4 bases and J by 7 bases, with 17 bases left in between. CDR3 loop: CASSRVEGRRQPQHF. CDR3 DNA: TGCGCCAGCAGCCGGGTGGAGGGGCGGAGGCAGCCCCAGCATTTT.

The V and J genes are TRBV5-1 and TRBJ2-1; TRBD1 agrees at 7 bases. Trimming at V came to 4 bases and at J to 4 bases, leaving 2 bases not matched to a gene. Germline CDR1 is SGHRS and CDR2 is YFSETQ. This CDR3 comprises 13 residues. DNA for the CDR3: TGCGCCAGCAGCAGGGACAGATACAATGAGCAGTTCTTC. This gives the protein CASSRDRYNEQFF.

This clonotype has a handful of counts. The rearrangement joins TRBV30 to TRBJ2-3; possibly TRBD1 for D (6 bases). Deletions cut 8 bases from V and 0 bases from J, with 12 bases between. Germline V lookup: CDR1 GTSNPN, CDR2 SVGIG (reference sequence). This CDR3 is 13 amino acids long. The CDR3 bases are TGTGCCCAGGCACAGGGAAGCACAGATACGCAGTATTTT. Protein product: CAQAQGSTDTQYF.

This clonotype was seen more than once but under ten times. The CDR3 nucleotides are TGTGCCAGCAGCGCTGGAGGGAGCACTGAAGCTTTCTTT. It encodes CASSAGGSTEAFF. The V call is TRBV9, the J call TRBJ1-1; no firm D call. This CDR3 is 13 amino acids long. Germline V gives CDR1 SGDLS, CDR2 YYNGEE. The V gene lost 3 bases and the J gene lost 4 bases, with 10 bases spanning the gap.

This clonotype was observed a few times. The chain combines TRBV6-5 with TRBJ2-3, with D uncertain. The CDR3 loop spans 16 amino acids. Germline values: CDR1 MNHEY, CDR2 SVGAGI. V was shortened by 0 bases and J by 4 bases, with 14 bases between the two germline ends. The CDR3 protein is CASSYSRQVRADTQYF. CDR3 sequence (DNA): TGTGCCAGCAGTTACTCGAGGCAGGTTCGGGCAGATACGCAGTATTTT.

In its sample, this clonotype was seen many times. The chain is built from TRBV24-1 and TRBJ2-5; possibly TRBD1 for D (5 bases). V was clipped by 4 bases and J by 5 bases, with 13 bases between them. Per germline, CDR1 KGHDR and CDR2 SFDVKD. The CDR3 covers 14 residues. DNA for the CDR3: TGTGCCACCAGTGACGCCTTCGCAGGGGAGACCCAGTACTTC. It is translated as CATSDAFAGETQYF.

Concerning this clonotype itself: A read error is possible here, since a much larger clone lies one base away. The CDR3 DNA is TGTGCCAGCAGTTCATGGACATGGAGTGAGACCCAGTACTTC. As protein: CASSSWTWSETQYF. This chain links TRBV12-3 or TRBV12-4 with TRBJ2-5; a possible D gene is TRBD1 (5 bases). The CDR3 is made up of 14 amino acids. With 4 bases removed from V and 5 bases from J, the gap between germline ends came to 14 bases.

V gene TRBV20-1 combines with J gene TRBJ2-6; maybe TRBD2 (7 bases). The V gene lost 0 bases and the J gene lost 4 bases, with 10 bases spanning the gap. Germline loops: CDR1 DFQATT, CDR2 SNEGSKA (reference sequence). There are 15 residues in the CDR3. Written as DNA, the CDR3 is TGCAGTGCTAGAGAGGCGGGGGCCGGGGCCAACGTCCTGACTTTC. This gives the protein CSAREAGAGANVLTF.

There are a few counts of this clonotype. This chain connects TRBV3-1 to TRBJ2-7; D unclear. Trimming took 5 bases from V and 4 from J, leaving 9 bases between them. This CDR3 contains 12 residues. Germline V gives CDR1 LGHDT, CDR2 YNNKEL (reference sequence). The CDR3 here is CASSYLPYEQYF. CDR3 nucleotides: TGTGCCAGCAGCTATTTGCCATACGAGCAGTACTTC.

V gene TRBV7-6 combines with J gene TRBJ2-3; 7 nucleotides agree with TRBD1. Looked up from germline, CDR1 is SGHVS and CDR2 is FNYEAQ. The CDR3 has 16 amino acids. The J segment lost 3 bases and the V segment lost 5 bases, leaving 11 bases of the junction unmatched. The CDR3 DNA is TGTGCCAGCAGCCTCGGTGAAGCAGGGGGAACAGATACGCAGTATTTT. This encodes CASSLGEAGGTDTQYF.

The CDR3 sequence: CASSPLAGGAGELFF. The CDR3 region has the DNA TGTGCCAGCAGTCCCCTAGCGGGGGGGGCCGGGGAGCTGTTTTTT. The J gene is TRBJ2-2, the V gene TRBV7-3; TRBD2 aligns across 12 bases. CDR3 length equals 15 residues. The V segment lost 6 bases and the J segment 6 bases; nucleotides outside the gene matches: 5. Germline CDR1 is SGHTA and CDR2 is FQGTGA.

The DNA of the CDR3 is TGTGCCAGCAGTGACCGGACAGGGGCAATCGATGAGCAGTTCTTC. Its protein is CASSDRTGAIDEQFF. The rearrangement uses TRBV6-4 and TRBJ2-1; TRBD1 matches 9 bases. The CDR3 runs to 15 residues. Germline values: CDR1 MRHNA, CDR2 SNTAGT. The junction had 7 bases not matched to a gene; V was cut back by 2 bases and J by 8 bases.

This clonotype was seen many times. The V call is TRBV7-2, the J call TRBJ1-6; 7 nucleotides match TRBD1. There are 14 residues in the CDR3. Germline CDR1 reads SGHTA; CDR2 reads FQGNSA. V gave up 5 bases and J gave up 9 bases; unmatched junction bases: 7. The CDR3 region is CASSETGTVSPLHF. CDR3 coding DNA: TGTGCCAGCAGCGAGACCGGGACAGTTTCACCCCTCCACTTT.

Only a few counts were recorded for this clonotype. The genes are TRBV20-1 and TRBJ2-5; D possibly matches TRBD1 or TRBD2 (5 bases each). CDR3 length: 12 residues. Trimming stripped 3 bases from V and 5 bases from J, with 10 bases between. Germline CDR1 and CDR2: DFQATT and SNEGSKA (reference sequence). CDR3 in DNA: TGCAGTGCTAGGCCGGGGCAGGAGACCCAGTACTTC. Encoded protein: CSARPGQETQYF.

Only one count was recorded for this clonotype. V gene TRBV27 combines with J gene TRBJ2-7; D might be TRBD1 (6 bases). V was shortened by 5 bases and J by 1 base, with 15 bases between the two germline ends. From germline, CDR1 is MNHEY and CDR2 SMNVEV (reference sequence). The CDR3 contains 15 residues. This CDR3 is CASSTNRVGSYEQYF. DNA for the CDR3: TGTGCCAGCAGTACCAACAGGGTTGGGTCCTACGAGCAGTACTTC.

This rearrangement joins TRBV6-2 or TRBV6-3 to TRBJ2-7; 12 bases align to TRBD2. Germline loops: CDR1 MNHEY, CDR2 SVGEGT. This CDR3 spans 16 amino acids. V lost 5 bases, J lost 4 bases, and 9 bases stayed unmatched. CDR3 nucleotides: TGTGCCAGCAGTCCCGGACTAGCGGGGAGTGTTTACGAGCAGTACGTC. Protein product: CASSPGLAGSVYEQYV.

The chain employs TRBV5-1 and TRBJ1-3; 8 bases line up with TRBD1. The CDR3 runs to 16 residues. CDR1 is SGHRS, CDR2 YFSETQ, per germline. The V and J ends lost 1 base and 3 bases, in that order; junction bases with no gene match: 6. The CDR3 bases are TGCGCCAGCAGCTTGTTGCAGGGGGCGAGTGGAAACACCATATATTTT. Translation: CASSLLQGASGNTIYF. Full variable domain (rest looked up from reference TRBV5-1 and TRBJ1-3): KAGVTQTPRYLIKTRGQQVTLSCSPISGHRSVSWYQQTPGQGLQFLFEYFSETQRNKGNFPGRFSGRQFSNSRSEMNVSTLELGDSALYLCASSLLQGASGNTIYFGEGSWLTVV.

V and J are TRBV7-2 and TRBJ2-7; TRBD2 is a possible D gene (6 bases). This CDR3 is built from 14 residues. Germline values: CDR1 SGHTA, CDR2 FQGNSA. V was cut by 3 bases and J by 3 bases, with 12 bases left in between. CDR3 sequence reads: CASSFAGSLYEQYF. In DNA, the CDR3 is TGTGCCAGCAGCTTCGCCGGGAGCCTCTACGAGCAGTACTTC.

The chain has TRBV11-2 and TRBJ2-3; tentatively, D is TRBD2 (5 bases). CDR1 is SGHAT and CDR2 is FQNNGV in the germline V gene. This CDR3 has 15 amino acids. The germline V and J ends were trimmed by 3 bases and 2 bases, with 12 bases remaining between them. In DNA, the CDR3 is TGTGCCAGCAGCTTCCGGGGTTTTGACACAGATACGCAGTATTTT. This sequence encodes CASSFRGFDTDTQYF.

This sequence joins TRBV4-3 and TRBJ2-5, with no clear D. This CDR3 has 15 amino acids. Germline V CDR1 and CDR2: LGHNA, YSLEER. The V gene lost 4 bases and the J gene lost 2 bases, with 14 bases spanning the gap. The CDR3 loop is CASSPSARVQETQYF. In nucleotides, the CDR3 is TGCGCCAGCAGCCCCAGTGCAAGGGTACAAGAGACCCAGTACTTC.

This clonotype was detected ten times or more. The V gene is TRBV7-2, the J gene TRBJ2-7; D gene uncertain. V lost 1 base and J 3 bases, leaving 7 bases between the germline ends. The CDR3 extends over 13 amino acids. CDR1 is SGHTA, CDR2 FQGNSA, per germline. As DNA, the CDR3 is TGTGCCAGCAGCTTAGGGACCCTCTACGAGCAGTACGTC. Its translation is CASSLGTLYEQYV.

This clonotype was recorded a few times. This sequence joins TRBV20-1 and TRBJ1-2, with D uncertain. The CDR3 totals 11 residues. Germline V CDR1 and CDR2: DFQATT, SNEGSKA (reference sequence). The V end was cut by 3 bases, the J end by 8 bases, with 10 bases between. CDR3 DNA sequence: TGCAGTGCTAGTGCGACGGGGGGCTACACCTTC. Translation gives CSASATGGYTF.

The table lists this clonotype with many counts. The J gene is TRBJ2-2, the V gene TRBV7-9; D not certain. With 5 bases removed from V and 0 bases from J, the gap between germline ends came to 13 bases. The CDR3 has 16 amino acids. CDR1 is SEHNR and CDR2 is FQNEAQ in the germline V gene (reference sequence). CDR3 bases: TGTGCCAGCAGCCCTCGCGACGGTGCGAACACCGGGGAGCTGTTTTTT. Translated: CASSPRDGANTGELFF.

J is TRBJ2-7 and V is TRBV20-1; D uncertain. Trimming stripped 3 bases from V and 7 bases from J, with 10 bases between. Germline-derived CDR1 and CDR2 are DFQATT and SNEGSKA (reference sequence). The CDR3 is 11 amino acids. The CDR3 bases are TGCAGTGCTAGGGGTTTGGGAGAGCAGTACTTC. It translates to CSARGLGEQYF.

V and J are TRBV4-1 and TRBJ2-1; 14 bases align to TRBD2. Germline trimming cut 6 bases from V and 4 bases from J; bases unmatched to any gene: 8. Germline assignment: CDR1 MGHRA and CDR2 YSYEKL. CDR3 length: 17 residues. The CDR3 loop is CASRPRTSGGRYNEQFF. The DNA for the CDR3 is TGCGCCAGCAGACCACGGACTAGCGGGGGGCGGTACAATGAGCAGTTCTTC.

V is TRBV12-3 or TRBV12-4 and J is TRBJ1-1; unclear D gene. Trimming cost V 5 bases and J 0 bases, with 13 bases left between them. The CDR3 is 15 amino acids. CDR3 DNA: TGTGCCAGCAGTCGGCCTCGACGCATGAACACTGAAGCTTTCTTT. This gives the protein CASSRPRRMNTEAFF.

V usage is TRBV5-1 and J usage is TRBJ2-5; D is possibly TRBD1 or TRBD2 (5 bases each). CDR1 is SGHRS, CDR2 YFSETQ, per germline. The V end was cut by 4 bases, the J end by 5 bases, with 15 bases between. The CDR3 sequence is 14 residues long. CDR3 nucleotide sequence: TGCGCCAGCAGCACGGGACGGATCAGCGAGACCCAGTACTTC. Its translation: CASSTGRISETQYF. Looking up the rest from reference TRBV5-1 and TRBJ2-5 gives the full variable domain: KAGVTQTPRYLIKTRGQQVTLSCSPISGHRSVSWYQQTPGQGLQFLFEYFSETQRNKGNFPGRFSGRQFSNSRSEMNVSTLELGDSALYLCASSTGRISETQYFGPGTRLLVL.

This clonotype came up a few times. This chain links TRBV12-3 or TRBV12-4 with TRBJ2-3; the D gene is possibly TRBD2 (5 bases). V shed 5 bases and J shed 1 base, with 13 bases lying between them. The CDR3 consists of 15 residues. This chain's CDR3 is CASSTDLRGTDTQYF. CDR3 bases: TGTGCCAGCAGTACCGACCTGAGGGGCACAGATACGCAGTATTTT.